This T cell receptor (beta chain) was observed in a study of T cells in placental villitis. Regarding the complete study: Placental TCR-beta repertoires were compared across villitis of unknown etiology, gestational-age-matched unaffected controls, and infectious villitis in order to test an allograft-versus-infection hypothesis.

Amplification of TCR-beta CDR3 regions from genomic DNA was performed with the immunoSEQ v4 bias-controlled multiplex PCR assay, which was run blinded to group allocation. To estimate the quantities of nucleated cells and T cells in each sample, reference gene primers were added alongside the TCR-beta primers. Sequencing of the libraries was performed on an Illumina MiSeq with a 100-cycle paired-end protocol. Under the source paper's analysis protocol: Diversity and richness were calculated in immunoSEQ Analyzer software, with richness determined by iChao1 and clonality derived from Pielou evenness and Shannon diversity (0-1, with higher values meaning less diverse). Using confidence 3 and substitution 2, CDR3 amino acid sequences together with their V/J genes were queried against VDJdb for CMV, EBV and influenza A specificities. The Morisita-Horn index was used to assess TCR-beta amino acid clonotype overlap between villitis of unknown etiology, infectious villitis and control repertoires. TCRdb retrieved this table from immuneACCESS and kept in-frame rearrangements only. Not all clones are present; in checked studies, unresolved V genes account for under half, and no reason is known for the remainder. V and J calls and clone size come straight from that table; D and trimming were deduced from the DNA. Counted in this sample were about 1,500 clones; over 70% of them appeared once. The ten most abundant clones make up about 8% of the sample.

Its CDR3 holds 14 amino acids, cysteine through phenylalanine. Here the CDR3 DNA is all that survives: 42 bases in frame from base 1. V sheds 6 bases and J sheds 3 bases, leaving 14 bases between their ends. Based on the germline V gene, the CDR1 and CDR2 sequences are SNHLY and FYNNEI. Ten to eleven placentae had a pathological diagnosis of high-grade villitis of unknown etiology and were chosen using the Amsterdam Criteria. Compared with both the control and infectious villitis groups, mothers with villitis of unknown etiology had significantly higher gravidity and parity as well as more prior miscarriages. Placentae were collected after delivery and examined grossly and histologically before archival tissue was selected. Five 10-micron scrolls were cut from each FFPE block, and DNA was isolated using the AllPrep DNA/RNA FFPE Tissue kit. NanoDrop was used to check DNA concentration and purity, and a Bioanalyzer was used to assess RNA quality.

The investigation overall reported the following: Expanded clones in villitis of unknown etiology were largely private to each placenta, suggesting no single initiating antigen. Small amounts of decidua were contained in the paraffin blocks, so some of the captured T cells, especially in controls, may have been decidual rather than villous infiltrates. CMV-specific clone frequencies were higher in infectious CMV cases than in villitis of unknown etiology (roughly 0.011 vs 0.001), which did not differ from controls. Bulk tissue sequencing could not distinguish helper, regulatory or cytotoxic T cells, nor maternal versus fetal T cells, and excluded gamma-delta receptors. Higher clonality was observed in villitis of unknown etiology placentae than in controls (median about 0.055 versus 0.0059, p=0.0025), a finding indicative of clonal expansion.

This clone was observed a handful of times. Its recognized antigen is unknown. No base qualities exist here, and no much larger clone lies one base off it. The sample was placental tissue containing maternal and fetal cells. The chain is encoded by TRBV2 joined to TRBJ1-2; too little of a D gene remains to name it. The sequence derives from a human patient with villitis of unknown etiology; the placental T cells may come from both mother and fetus. CDR3 sequence: CASSLNQAYYGYTF. The DNA sequence reads TGTGCCAGCAGCCTCAATCAAGCTTACTATGGCTACACCTTC.